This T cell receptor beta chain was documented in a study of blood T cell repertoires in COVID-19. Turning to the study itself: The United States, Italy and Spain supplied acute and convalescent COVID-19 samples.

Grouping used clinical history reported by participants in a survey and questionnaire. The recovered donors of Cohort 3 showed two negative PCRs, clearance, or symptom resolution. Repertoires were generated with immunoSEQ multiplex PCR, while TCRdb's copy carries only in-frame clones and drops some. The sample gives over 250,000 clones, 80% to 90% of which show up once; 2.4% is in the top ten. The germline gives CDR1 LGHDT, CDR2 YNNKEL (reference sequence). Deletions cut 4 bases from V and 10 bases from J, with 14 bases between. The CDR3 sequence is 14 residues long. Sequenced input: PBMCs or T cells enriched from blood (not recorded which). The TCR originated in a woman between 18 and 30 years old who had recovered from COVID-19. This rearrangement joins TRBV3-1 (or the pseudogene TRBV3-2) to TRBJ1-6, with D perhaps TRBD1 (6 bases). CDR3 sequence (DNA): TGTGCCAGCAGCCTGCGACAGGACGACTCACCCCTCCACTTT. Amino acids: CASSLRQDDSPLHF.